This T cell receptor (beta chain) was sequenced in a study of shared clonotypes between healthy human individuals. V shed 7 bases and J 3 bases; nucleotides not matched to a gene: 4. Germline V lookup: CDR1 KGHSH, CDR2 LQKENI. This CDR3 region has 14 residues. Deep was the level used in running the assay. Generated by immunoSEQ multiplex PCR, the TCRdb table keeps only in-frame clones and is missing some. This table holds roughly 1,000,000 clones, approximately 80% found once. Into CD45RA+ naive and CD45RA-negative memory subsets, the CD4+ cells were split. The sequencing sample was made of memory CD4+ T cells from PBMCs. Subset: CD45RA-negative fraction. This sequence originates from a man aged 18-30 years in good health. Some clones in this sample may be carry-over from other donors' samples. J is TRBJ2-3 and V is TRBV18; 10 positions agree with TRBD1. CDR3 sequence: CASLRDRGTDTQYF. CDR3 DNA sequence: TGTGCCAGCTTAAGGGACAGGGGAACAGATACGCAGTATTTT.